These T cell receptor beta chains were read from a single sample in a study of preoperative IRX-2 immunotherapy in early breast cancer. Clones were read by immunoSEQ multiplex PCR, and TCRdb kept only the in-frame ones, dropping some. The table has over 35,000 clones, 85% to 95% seen once; the top ten hold over 1.5%. Specimen: tumor tissue, collected after IRX-2 immunotherapy. Every receptor here comes from a human donor with breast cancer. The CDR3 runs from the conserved cysteine through the conserved F or W. A D gene is named only where the DNA matches it firmly. Clone size appears in some rows only: once, few, many, or a class for an expanded clone.

clone_size d_call j_call cdr3_length v_call cdr3_aa cdr3_nt
. TRBD1 TRBJ1-2 11 TRBV23-1 CASRSGGQVFF TGCGCCAGCAGATCAGGGGGCCAGGTTTTTTTC
. . TRBJ1-2 16 TRBV2 CASTTEVRGYGRGYTF TGTGCCAGCACCACCGAAGTAAGGGGTTACGGGAGGGGCTACACCTTC
once . TRBJ2-7 14 TRBV5-5 CASSSSLSVYEQYF TGTGCCAGCAGCTCCAGCTTGTCGGTTTACGAGCAGTACTTC
once TRBD2 TRBJ2-7 17 TRBV19 CASSTIAGVLPGDEQYF TGTGCCAGTAGTACGATAGCGGGAGTTCTCCCGGGGGACGAGCAGTACTTC
. . TRBJ1-4 14 TRBV25-1 CASSRVAGNEKLFF TGTGCCAGCAGTAGGGTGGCTGGTAATGAAAAACTGTTTTTT
. . TRBJ1-6 16 TRBV9 CASSPQSGHSGSPLHF TGTGCCAGCAGCCCGCAATCGGGACACTCGGGTTCACCCCTCCACTTT
. . TRBJ2-7 12 TRBV18 CASSPGSYEQYF TGTGCCAGCTCACCAGGCTCCTACGAGCAGTACTTC
. TRBD1 TRBJ2-7 14 TRBV19 CASSIGTETYEQYF TGTGCCAGTAGTATCGGGACAGAAACCTACGAGCAGTACTTC
. TRBD2 TRBJ2-5 15 TRBV7-3 CASSSGTSGQETQYF TGTGCCAGCAGCTCCGGGACTAGCGGTCAAGAGACCCAGTACTTC
. . TRBJ2-3 16 TRBV14 CASSLRGRSGTDTQYF TGTGCCAGCAGCCTCCGGGGACGGTCGGGCACAGATACGCAGTATTTT
. TRBD1 TRBJ2-7 16 TRBV5-8 CASSPWRDRGAYEQYF TGTGCCAGCAGCCCGTGGCGGGACAGGGGGGCCTACGAGCAGTACTTC
. . TRBJ2-2 17 TRBV27 CASRWWGGPGDTGELFF TGTGCCAGCCGATGGTGGGGGGGCCCAGGGGACACCGGGGAGCTGTTTTTT
once . TRBJ1-1 14 TRBV4-1 CASSQRALNTEAFF TGCGCCAGCAGCCAAAGGGCCCTGAACACTGAAGCTTTCTTT
. TRBD1 TRBJ2-7 16 TRBV27 CASSSSGTGVPYEQYF TGTGCCAGCAGTTCGTCCGGGACAGGGGTTCCCTACGAGCAGTACTTC
. . TRBJ1-6 15 TRBV7-6 CASSALGGFDSPLHF TGTGCCAGCAGCGCTTTAGGGGGGTTTGATTCACCCCTCCACTTT
. . TRBJ1-2 16 TRBV28 CASTQAYTGNRYGYTF TGTGCCAGCACCCAAGCATATACAGGGAATCGGTATGGCTACACCTTC
. . TRBJ1-2 15 TRBV7-2 CASSLGWGRSYGYTF TGTGCCAGCAGCTTAGGATGGGGGCGCTCCTATGGCTACACCTTC
. TRBD1 TRBJ1-4 18 TRBV7-8 CASSPLATGTGINEKLFF TGTGCCAGCAGTCCCCTAGCGACCGGGACAGGGATTAATGAAAAACTGTTTTTT
. . TRBJ2-7 13 TRBV5-4 CASSLASGDEQYF TGTGCCAGCAGCTTGGCCTCTGGGGACGAGCAGTACTTC
. TRBD1 TRBJ2-3 15 TRBV5-1 CASRYLGQDTDTQYF TGCGCCAGCAGATACCTGGGACAGGACACAGATACGCAGTATTTT
. . TRBJ2-3 15 TRBV25-1 CASSEGYRVTDTQYF TGTGCCAGCAGTGAAGGGTATAGGGTCACAGATACGCAGTATTTT
. TRBD1 TRBJ1-5 18 TRBV7-2 CASSPTGQIIYSNQPQHF TGTGCCAGCAGCCCCACGGGACAGATAATCTATAGCAATCAGCCCCAGCATTTT
. TRBD1 TRBJ2-5 14 TRBV29-1 CSAGVSGGQETQYF TGCAGCGCAGGCGTCTCAGGGGGACAAGAGACCCAGTACTTC
. . TRBJ2-1 14 TRBV11-2 CASSFPHSYNEQFF TGTGCCAGCAGCTTTCCCCACTCCTACAATGAGCAGTTCTTC
. . TRBJ1-4 15 TRBV28 CASSPTGFRDEKLFF TGTGCCAGCAGTCCCACAGGGTTTAGGGATGAAAAACTGTTTTTT
. . TRBJ2-3 16 TRBV4-2 CASRAQASEGTDTQYF TGTGCCAGCAGAGCCCAGGCTAGCGAGGGCACAGATACGCAGTATTTT
. TRBD2 TRBJ2-2 16 TRBV28 CASRIRGLENTGELFF TGTGCCAGCAGAATTAGGGGACTAGAAAACACCGGGGAGCTGTTTTTT
. . TRBJ1-6 13 TRBV30 CAWENQARSPLHF TGTGCCTGGGAAAACCAGGCTCGTTCACCCCTCCACTTT
. TRBD1 TRBJ2-7 14 TRBV5-1 CASSADPGGYEQYF TGCGCCAGCAGCGCGGACCCAGGGGGTTACGAGCAGTACTTC
. . TRBJ1-1 14 TRBV19 CASKAVGKNTEAFF TGTGCCAGTAAGGCAGTAGGAAAGAACACTGAAGCTTTCTTT
. . TRBJ2-2 16 TRBV11-2 CASSHSLFRNTGELFF TGTGCCAGCAGCCACTCCCTTTTCAGAAACACCGGGGAGCTGTTTTTT
. . TRBJ2-4 15 TRBV19 CASAGQTGAKNIQYF TGTGCCAGCGCAGGCCAAACGGGGGCCAAAAACATTCAGTACTTC
. TRBD2 TRBJ2-3 18 TRBV2 CASNLSERGGLSTDTQYF TGTGCCAGTAACCTAAGTGAGCGGGGGGGCCTAAGTACAGATACGCAGTATTTT
. . TRBJ2-1 16 TRBV28 CASSLSLAAARGEQFF TGTGCCAGCAGTTTATCCCTTGCTGCAGCTAGGGGTGAGCAGTTCTTC
. . TRBJ1-1 15 TRBV15 CATSRDFGGNTEAFF TGTGCCACCAGCAGAGATTTTGGAGGGAACACTGAAGCTTTCTTT
. . TRBJ2-6 17 TRBV4-3 CASSLGTEISGANVLTF TGCGCCAGCAGCCTTGGGACTGAGATCTCTGGGGCCAACGTCCTGACTTTC
once . TRBJ1-2 13 TRBV28 CASSPTLDYGYTF TGTGCCAGCAGCCCGACATTGGACTATGGCTACACCTTC
. . TRBJ1-1 14 TRBV7-7 CAVKTGAGNTEAFF TGTGCCGTTAAGACAGGTGCGGGGAACACTGAAGCTTTCTTT
. . TRBJ1-5 16 TRBV15 CATSRVGRGSNQPQHF TGTGCCACCAGCAGAGTGGGGAGGGGGAGCAATCAGCCCCAGCATTTT
. . TRBJ1-6 15 TRBV5-5 CASSLVGGYNSPLHF TGTGCCAGCAGCTTGGTGGGAGGGTATAATTCACCCCTCCACTTT
. TRBD2 TRBJ2-7 12 TRBV27 CASGTSVYEQYF TGTGCCAGTGGGACTAGCGTCTACGAGCAGTACTTC
. . TRBJ2-7 15 TRBV7-3 CASSPGAGIPYEQYF TGTGCCAGCAGCCCCGGGGCCGGGATTCCCTACGAGCAGTACTTC
. . TRBJ1-5 17 TRBV6-4 CASSGQGSLNSNQPQHF TGTGCCAGCAGTGGGCAGGGGTCTTTAAATAGCAATCAGCCCCAGCATTTT
. . TRBJ2-1 13 TRBV7-3 CASSPPRSNEQFF TGTGCCAGCAGCCCCCCCAGGTCCAATGAGCAGTTCTTC